Below, one T cell receptor beta chain is given with its context. CDR1 is SGHRS, CDR2 YFSETQ, per germline. The length of the CDR3 is 15 residues. Losses at the gene ends were 0 bases for V and 5 bases for J; bases not matched to a gene: 1. Participants were aged 18 to 89 years, lived in 25 or so US areas, and enrolled virtually. Donors of Cohort 3 who recovered were those that had two negative PCRs, clearance, or symptom resolution. This specimen belongs to a study of blood T cell repertoires in COVID-19. As originally analysed: It was from reference gene primer amplification that nucleated cell counts were estimated. Sequencing was performed with immunoSEQ multiplex PCR; in TCRdb, only in-frame clones are kept and a portion is missing. V and J calls and clone size are given by that table; D and trimming were obtained from the DNA. The sample has around 300,000 clones; around 85% are singletons.

The J gene is TRBJ2-1, the V gene TRBV5-1; 11 bases line up with TRBD2. The sequencing sample was made of PBMCs or T cells enriched from blood (not recorded which). This clonotype was obtained from a woman aged 50 to 60 who had recovered from COVID-19. CDR3 in DNA: TGCGCCAGCAGCTTGGGGGGACTAGCGGACAATGAGCAGTTCTTC. Translated: CASSLGGLADNEQFF.